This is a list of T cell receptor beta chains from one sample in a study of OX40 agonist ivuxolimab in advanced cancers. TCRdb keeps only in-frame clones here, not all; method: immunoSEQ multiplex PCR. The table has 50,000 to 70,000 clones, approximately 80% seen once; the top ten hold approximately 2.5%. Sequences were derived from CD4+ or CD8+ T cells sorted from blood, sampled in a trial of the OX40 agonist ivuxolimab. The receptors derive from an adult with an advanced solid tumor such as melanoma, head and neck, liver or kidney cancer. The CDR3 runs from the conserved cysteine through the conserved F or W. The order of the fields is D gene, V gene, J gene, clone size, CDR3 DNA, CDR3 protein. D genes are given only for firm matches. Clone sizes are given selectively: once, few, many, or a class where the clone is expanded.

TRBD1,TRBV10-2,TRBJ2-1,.,TGCGCCAGCAGATCCGGACAGGGGAGGCACAATGAGCAGTTCTTC,CASRSGQGRHNEQFF
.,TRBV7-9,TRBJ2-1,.,TGTGCCAGCAGCCCCCCGGGACTTGCCCCCTACAATGAGCAGTTCTTC,CASSPPGLAPYNEQFF
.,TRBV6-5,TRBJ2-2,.,TGTGCCAGCAGTTACGACGACGTGAACACCGGGGAGCTGTTTTTT,CASSYDDVNTGELFF
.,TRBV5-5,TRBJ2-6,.,TGTGCCAGCAGCTCAACAGGGACTGGCTTCACTGGGGCCAACGTCCTGACTTTC,CASSSTGTGFTGANVLTF
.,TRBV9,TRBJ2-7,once,TGTGCCAGCAGCGTAGGGGCCGGGCAGGTGGGTTACGAGCAGTACTTC,CASSVGAGQVGYEQYF
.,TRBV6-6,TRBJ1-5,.,TGTGCCAGCAGTTACTCTCCCGATCAGCCCCAGCATTTT,CASSYSPDQPQHF
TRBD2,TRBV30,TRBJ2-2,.,TGTGCCCGGGAGGGGCGGGCGTACACCGGGGAGCTGTTTTTT,CAREGRAYTGELFF
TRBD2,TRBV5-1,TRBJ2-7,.,TGCGCCAGCAGCCCGGGACTCCTCAGCGGGATATTACAGTACGAGCAGTACTTC,CASSPGLLSGILQYEQYF
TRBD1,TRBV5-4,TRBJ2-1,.,TGTGCCAGCAGGAGGGGGCAGGGGGTCTACAATGAGCAGTTCTTC,CASRRGQGVYNEQFF
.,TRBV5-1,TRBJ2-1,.,TGCGCCAGCAGCATAAGACTAGACAAGAACAATGAGCAGTTCTTC,CASSIRLDKNNEQFF
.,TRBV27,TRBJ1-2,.,TGTGCCAGCAGTAAAATCGGGACGGGCAGTCATGGCTACACCTTC,CASSKIGTGSHGYTF
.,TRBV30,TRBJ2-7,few,TGTGCCTGGAGTGTACGATGGCGGGCAAACTACGAGCAGTACTTC,CAWSVRWRANYEQYF
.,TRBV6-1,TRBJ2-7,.,TGTGCCACCGAGACAGAGAGCTCCTACGAGCAGTACTTC,CATETESSYEQYF